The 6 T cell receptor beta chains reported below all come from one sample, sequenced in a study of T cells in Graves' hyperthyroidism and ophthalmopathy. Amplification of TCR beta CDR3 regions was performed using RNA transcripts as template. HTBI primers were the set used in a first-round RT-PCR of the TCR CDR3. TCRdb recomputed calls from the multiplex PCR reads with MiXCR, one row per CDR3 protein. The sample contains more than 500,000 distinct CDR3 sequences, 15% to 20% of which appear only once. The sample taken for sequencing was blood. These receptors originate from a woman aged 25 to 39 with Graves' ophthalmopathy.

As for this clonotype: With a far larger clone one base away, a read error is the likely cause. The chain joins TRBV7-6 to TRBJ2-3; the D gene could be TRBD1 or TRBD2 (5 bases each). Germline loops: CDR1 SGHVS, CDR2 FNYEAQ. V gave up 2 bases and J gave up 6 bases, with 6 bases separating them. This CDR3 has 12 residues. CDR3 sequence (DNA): TGTGCCAGCAGCTTATGGGGGGATACGCAGTATTTT. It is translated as CASSLWGDTQYF.

Here the CDR3 DNA reads TGTGCCAGCAGTTCCTCAGGGTCCTACGAGCAGTACTTC. Its protein is CASSSSGSYEQYF. The J gene is TRBJ2-7, the V gene TRBV12-3 or TRBV12-4, with D possibly being TRBD1 (5 bases). The CDR3 is made up of 13 amino acids. Trimming cost V 4 bases and J 1 base, with 8 bases left between them.

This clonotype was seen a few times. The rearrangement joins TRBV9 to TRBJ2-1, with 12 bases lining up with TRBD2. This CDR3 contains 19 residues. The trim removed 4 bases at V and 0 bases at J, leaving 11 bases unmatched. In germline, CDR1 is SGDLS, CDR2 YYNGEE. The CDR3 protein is CASSFSGLAGLSSYNEQFF. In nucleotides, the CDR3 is TGTGCCAGCAGCTTCTCGGGACTAGCGGGCCTCAGCTCCTACAATGAGCAGTTCTTC.

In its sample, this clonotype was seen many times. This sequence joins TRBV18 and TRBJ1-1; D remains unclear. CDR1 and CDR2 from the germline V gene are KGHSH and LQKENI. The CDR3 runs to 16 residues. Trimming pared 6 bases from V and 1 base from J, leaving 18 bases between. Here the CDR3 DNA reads TGTGCCAGCTCCCGAATAAACACCCCCCAGAACACTGAAGCTTTCTTT. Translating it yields CASSRINTPQNTEAFF.

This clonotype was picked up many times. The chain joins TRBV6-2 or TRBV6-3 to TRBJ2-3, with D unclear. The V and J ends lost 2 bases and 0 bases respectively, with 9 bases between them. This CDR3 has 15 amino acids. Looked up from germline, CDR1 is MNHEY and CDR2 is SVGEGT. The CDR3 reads CASSYSRPSTDTQYF. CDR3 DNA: TGTGCCAGCAGTTACAGCCGGCCCAGCACAGATACGCAGTATTTT.

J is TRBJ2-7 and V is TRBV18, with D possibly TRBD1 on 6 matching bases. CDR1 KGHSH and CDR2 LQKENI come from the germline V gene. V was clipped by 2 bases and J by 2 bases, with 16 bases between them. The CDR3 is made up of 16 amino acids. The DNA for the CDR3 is TGTGCCAGCTCACCATCCCCCGGGCAGGGGCCCTACGAGCAGTACTTC. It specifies CASSPSPGQGPYEQYF.